This T cell receptor (beta chain) was captured by sequencing in a study of OX40 agonist ivuxolimab in advanced cancers. Across the whole study: Ivuxolimab, which is an agonistic anti-OX40 (CD134) antibody, was administered to the patients. Ivuxolimab, which patients received intravenously every 2 weeks, was dosed at 0.01 to 10 mg/kg. The dose-escalation cohort had hepatocellular carcinoma, melanoma, renal cell or head and neck cancer.

Profiled with immunoSEQ multiplex PCR; TCRdb holds only in-frame clones, not every one. The sample gives 77,000 or so clones, just under 80% of which show up once; over 4.5% is in the top ten. Germline V CDR1 and CDR2: MNHNY, SVGAGI (reference sequence). This CDR3 comprises 15 residues. J was trimmed by 5 bases and V by 6 bases; bases with no gene match: 12. The cohort excluded patients with autoimmune disease history or systemic immunosuppression. The TCR was taken from an adult with an advanced solid tumor such as melanoma, head and neck, liver or kidney cancer. The chain is built from TRBV6-6 and TRBJ1-2, with 7 bases that match TRBD1. The sample consisted of CD4+ or CD8+ T cells sorted from blood, taken in a trial of the OX40 agonist ivuxolimab. The CDR3 sequence: CASRPDPGTEYGYTF. For the CDR3, the DNA is TGTGCCAGCAGACCTGACCCCGGGACAGAGTATGGCTACACCTTC.